One and the same sample provided the 15 T cell receptor beta chains below, sequenced in a study of breast tumors, draining lymph nodes, adjacent tissues (dated by TCRdb to about 2016). Receptors were amplified or captured by multiplex PCR. TCRdb records Illumina HiSeq 2000 as the sequencer. Through fastp at Q25 and MiXCR, TCRdb rebuilt clones from the public reads, retaining in-frame beta chains. When rows share a CDR3 protein, they turn into one entry using the most common DNA and genes. The sample data list 60,000 to 75,000 distinct CDR3 sequences, and around three fifths of these were observed just once. In total, the top ten clones hold roughly 20% of the sample. Input material: breast tumor tissue. The origin of the receptors is a female donor with breast cancer. Some clones in this sample may be carry-over from other donors' samples.

The chain uses TRBV7-7 and TRBJ2-1; 7 nucleotides match TRBD1. Per germline, CDR1 SSHAT and CDR2 FNYEAQ (reference sequence). CDR3 size: 14 residues. The CDR3 reads CARDPGQIYNEQFF. For the CDR3, the DNA is TGTGCTAGAGACCCGGGACAGATCTACAATGAGCAGTTCTTC. Full variable domain (outside the CDR3, taken from reference TRBV7-7 and TRBJ2-1): GAGVSQSPRYKVTKRGQDVTLRCDPISSHATLYWYQQALGQGPEFLTYFNYEAQPDKSGLPSDRFSAERPEGSISTLTIQRTEQRDSAMYRCARDPGQIYNEQFFGPGTRLTVL.

V is TRBV7-9 and J is TRBJ2-3; 7 bases match TRBD2. This CDR3 contains 15 residues. Germline-derived CDR1 and CDR2 are SEHNR and FQNEAQ (reference sequence). Trimming at V came to 5 bases and at J to 2 bases, leaving 7 bases not matched to a gene. CDR3 sequence: CASSPAGVITDTQYF. The CDR3 nucleotides read TGTGCCAGCAGCCCGGCGGGAGTCATCACAGATACGCAGTATTTT.

J is TRBJ1-5 and V is TRBV14; D not certain. The CDR3 has 13 amino acids. Germline CDR1 SGHDN, CDR2 FVKESK. Trimming shortened V by 3 bases and J by 4 bases, and 7 bases separated the two germline ends. This CDR3 reads CASSQSRNQPQHF. In nucleotides, the CDR3 is TGTGCCAGCAGCCAGAGCAGAAATCAGCCCCAGCATTTT.

At least ten counts were recorded for this clonotype. The J gene is TRBJ2-2, the V gene TRBV6-6, with D unclear. From germline, CDR1 is MNHNY and CDR2 SVGAGI (reference sequence). Trimming took 10 bases from V and 3 from J, leaving 6 bases between them. The CDR3 extends over 11 amino acids. The CDR3 protein is CATFYTGELFF. In nucleotides, the CDR3 is TGTGCCACTTTTTACACCGGGGAGCTGTTTTTT.

The J gene is TRBJ2-5, the V gene TRBV11-2; TRBD2 is a possible D gene (5 bases). The length of the CDR3 is 13 residues. V was cut by 1 base and J by 5 bases, with 8 bases left in between. Germline-derived CDR1 and CDR2 are SGHAT and FQNNGV. CDR3 loop: CASSLAGSETQYF. CDR3 nucleotide sequence: TGTGCCAGCAGCTTAGCGGGGTCGGAGACCCAGTACTTC.

The chain recombines TRBV4-1 with TRBJ1-2, with 8 bases lining up with TRBD1. V gave up 2 bases and J gave up 6 bases; unmatched junction bases: 2. The CDR3 is made up of 13 amino acids. Germline-derived CDR1 and CDR2 are MGHRA and YSYEKL. CDR3 coding DNA: TGCGCCAGCAGCCAAAGGACAGGGAATGGCTACACCTTC. Amino acids: CASSQRTGNGYTF.

This clonotype was picked up a small number of times. This rearrangement joins TRBV19 to TRBJ1-3; TRBD1 might be the D (5 bases). CDR1 and CDR2 from the germline V gene are LNHDA and SQIVND (reference sequence). V lost 5 bases, J lost 0 bases, and 8 bases lay in between. There are 14 residues in the CDR3. The CDR3: CASSSQGSGNTIYF. The DNA of the CDR3 is TGTGCCAGTAGTTCCCAGGGCTCTGGAAACACCATATATTTT.

The gene calls are TRBV29-1 and TRBJ2-7, with TRBD2 matching over 8 bases. CDR1 and CDR2 (germline): SQVTM, ANQGSEA. The CDR3 extends over 13 amino acids. V lost 4 bases and J lost 2; bases outside the gene matches: 4. The CDR3 DNA follows: TGCAGCGTTGCGGCGGGAGGACCCTACGAGCAGTACTTC. Its protein product is CSVAAGGPYEQYF.

This clonotype was detected many times. In this CDR3 the conserved last residue, phenylalanine or tryptophan, is missing, so a read error is likely. The rearrangement uses TRBV9 and TRBJ1-2; a possible D gene is TRBD1 (6 bases). This CDR3 region has 13 residues. Trimming removed 0 bases from V and 5 bases from J, with 8 bases in between. Germline V gene lookup returns CDR1 SGDLS and CDR2 YYNGEE. The CDR3 nucleotides read TGTGCCAGCAGCGTAGGGACAGATTATGGCTACACCCTC. Amino acid sequence: CASSVGTDYGYTL.

V gene TRBV9 combines with J gene TRBJ1-3, with 7 bases that match TRBD1. Germline V gene sequence: CDR1 SGDLS, CDR2 YYNGEE. V shed 0 bases and J 2 bases; nucleotides not matched to a gene: 11. The CDR3 length is 18 residues. The CDR3 reads CASSVGRTGWGTGNTIYF. CDR3 DNA: TGTGCCAGCAGCGTAGGAAGGACAGGATGGGGGACTGGAAACACCATATATTTT.

This clonotype turned up a few times. Since a much larger clone is just one base distant, this may be a read error. This chain links TRBV11-2 with TRBJ2-5, with 9 bases fitting TRBD1. CDR3 length: 14 residues. V was clipped by 3 bases and J by 4 bases; unmatched bases: 3. CDR1 and CDR2 (germline): SGHAT, FQNNGV. The CDR3, as DNA: TGTGCCAGCAGCTTTAGGGACAGGGCAGAGACCCAGTACTTC. Residues: CASSFRDRAETQYF.

The genes are TRBV5-4 and TRBJ2-1, with 11 bases lining up with TRBD1. The CDR3 spans 16 residues. Germline V CDR1 and CDR2: SGHNT, YYREEE (reference sequence). V shed 4 bases and J 4 bases; nucleotides not matched to a gene: 7. The CDR3 DNA sequence: TGTGCCAGCAGCCTAAGGACAGGGGGCCTTTACAATGAGCAGTTCTTC. Translating gives CASSLRTGGLYNEQFF.

This chain joins TRBV5-1 and TRBJ1-1; 10 bases are shared with TRBD1. CDR1 is SGHRS and CDR2 is YFSETQ in the germline V gene. There are 15 residues in the CDR3. The V segment lost 4 bases and the J segment 6 bases; nucleotides outside the gene matches: 9. CDR3 region: CASSPGQGGGPEAFF. CDR3 DNA sequence: TGCGCCAGCAGCCCAGGACAGGGGGGGGGTCCTGAAGCTTTCTTT.

The chain carries TRBV9 and TRBJ1-2; a weak D match, TRBD1 (5 bases). Germline V CDR1 and CDR2: SGDLS, YYNGEE. CDR3 length: 13 residues. Trimming stripped 5 bases from V and 3 bases from J, with 11 bases between. The CDR3 spells CASSPSTDYGYTF. CDR3 nucleotides: TGTGCCAGCAGTCCATCGACAGACTATGGCTACACCTTC.

This clonotype was seen a few times. J is TRBJ1-5 and V is TRBV29-1; D remains ambiguous. Looked up from germline, CDR1 is SQVTM and CDR2 is ANQGSEA. The CDR3 runs to 14 residues. With 4 bases removed from V and 1 base from J, the gap between germline ends came to 11 bases. CDR3: CSVGVGGSNQPQHF. For the CDR3, the DNA is TGCAGCGTTGGTGTTGGTGGAAGCAATCAGCCCCAGCATTTT.